The source of this T cell receptor (beta chain) is a study of blood T cell repertoires in COVID-19. Germline CDR1 and CDR2: SGHNT and YYREEE (reference sequence). The CDR3 runs to 16 residues. V shed 2 bases and J shed 1 base, with 12 bases lying between them. Seattle patients were enrolled while actively infected and followed longitudinally. Here immunoSEQ multiplex PCR was the method, and the copy in TCRdb shows in-frame clones only, minus some. The sample records approximately 53,000 clones, under 90% being singletons. The gene calls are TRBV5-4 and TRBJ2-2; possible D gene TRBD1, 6 bases. Sequenced: peripheral blood. The sequence derives from an elderly woman with COVID-19, enrolled during active disease. The CDR3, as DNA: TGTGCCAGCAGCTTAGAACCGGGACAGAACACCGGGGAGCTGTTTTTT. Protein sequence: CASSLEPGQNTGELFF.